These 3 T cell receptor beta chains originate from one sample sequenced in a study of cytomegalovirus exposure and HLA in healthy donors (dated by TCRdb to the late 2010s). The library relied on the immunoSEQ multiplex PCR assay. For the multiplex PCR, a mixture combining 60 forward primers for TCR Vbeta segments and 13 reverse primers for TCR Jbeta segments was used. TCRdb's version of the immuneACCESS table is confined to in-frame rearrangements and falls short of the full clone set. An unresolved V gene accounts for under half of the shortfall where checked; the remainder is of unknown origin. This sample is represented by 100,000 to 150,000 clones; approximately 81% of them were singletons. Around 7.2% of the sample rests with the top ten. Sequencing was carried out using PBMCs. These receptors were taken from a male donor in good health and CMV-seronegative.

This sequence joins TRBV5-6 and TRBJ2-1; possible D gene TRBD1, 6 bases. Trimming removed 6 bases at V and 9 bases at J, with 10 bases between. The CDR3 is 11 residues long. CDR1 is SGHDT and CDR2 is YYEEEE in the germline V gene. The CDR3 DNA reads as TGTGCCAGCACCTTAGGGGGTGAGCAGTTCTTC. Its translation: CASTLGGEQFF.

The V gene is TRBV4-1, the J gene TRBJ2-1, with D perhaps TRBD1 (6 bases). Germline CDR1 is MGHRA and CDR2 is YSYEKL. V was clipped by 4 bases and J by 4 bases, with 11 bases between them. The CDR3 totals 14 residues. This chain's CDR3 is CASSLQGSYNEQFF. Here the CDR3 DNA reads TGCGCCAGCAGCCTACAGGGTAGTTACAATGAGCAGTTCTTC.

This clone showed up just a few times. The chain carries TRBV5-1 and TRBJ2-1, with 9 bases identical to TRBD2. Looked up from germline, CDR1 is SGHRS and CDR2 is YFSETQ. The CDR3 loop spans 17 amino acids. Germline trimming cut 2 bases from V and 7 bases from J; bases unmatched to any gene: 13. This CDR3 is CASSFFGLAGVRNEQFF. CDR3 coding DNA: TGCGCCAGCAGCTTTTTTGGGTTAGCGGGAGTGAGGAATGAGCAGTTCTTC.